One and the same sample provided the 23 T cell receptor beta chains below, sequenced in a study of identical twins. TCRdb passed the 5' RACE reads through MiXCR, listing each CDR3 protein once. Found here are hundreds of thousands of distinct CDR3 sequences, 20% to 25% of them singletons; the top ten hold 0.48%. These sequences were also reported in another study, on yellow fever vaccine responses in identical twins.

The material sequenced was CD4+ T cells sorted from blood. Source of these receptors: a young woman in good health.

This clonotype was counted a few times. This chain joins TRBV3-1 and TRBJ1-2; perhaps TRBD1 as D (5 bases). CDR1 and CDR2 (germline): LGHDT, YNNKEL (reference sequence). The CDR3 has 14 amino acids. Trimming pared 0 bases from V and 8 bases from J, leaving 13 bases between. CDR3 sequence: CASSQDVEGRGYTF. Written as DNA, the CDR3 is TGTGCCAGCAGCCAAGATGTCGAGGGACGCGGCTACACCTTC.

The rearrangement uses TRBV19 and TRBJ2-2; D is uncertain. The germline gives CDR1 LNHDA, CDR2 SQIVND (reference sequence). Trimming removed 11 bases from V and 7 bases from J, with 17 bases in between. The CDR3 is made up of 13 amino acids. In nucleotides, the CDR3 is TGTGCCGTTGAGGCCGTTCGAGGCGGGGAGCTGTTTTTT. Its translation: CAVEAVRGGELFF.

The chain joins TRBV19 to TRBJ2-2, with TRBD2 matching over 7 bases. The CDR3 contains 16 residues. Germline CDR1 is LNHDA and CDR2 is SQIVND (reference sequence). The V segment lost 6 bases and the J segment 2 bases; nucleotides outside the gene matches: 9. The DNA for the CDR3 is TGTGCCAGTAGGGATGTCGGGAGGAAAAACACCGGGGAGCTGTTTTTT. Translated: CASRDVGRKNTGELFF. The entire variable domain, with the rest obtained from reference TRBV19 and TRBJ2-2, is as follows: DGGITQSPKYLFRKEGQNVTLSCEQNLNHDAMYWYRQDPGQGLRLIYYSQIVNDFQKGDIAEGYSVSREKKESFPLTVTSAQKNPTAFYLCASRDVGRKNTGELFFGEGSRLTVL.

This clonotype has more than one count but fewer than ten. The chain uses TRBV29-1 and TRBJ2-1; possible D gene TRBD2, 5 bases. Germline CDR1 SQVTM, CDR2 ANQGSEA. Trimming stripped 7 bases from V and 5 bases from J, with 12 bases between. The CDR3 runs to 12 residues. CDR3 bases: TGCAGCGCCAGAGGGTGGGACAATGAGCAGTTCTTC. Protein sequence: CSARGWDNEQFF.

This clonotype was recorded a few times. The chain has TRBV7-8 and TRBJ2-2; 8 bases are a match to TRBD1. This CDR3 has 16 amino acids. Germline V gives CDR1 SGHVS, CDR2 FQNEAQ. Trimming at V came to 1 base and at J to 4 bases, leaving 5 bases not matched to a gene. CDR3 DNA sequence: TGTGCCAGCAGCTTAGGTCCAGGGGGCGGCACCGGGGAGCTGTTTTTT. This translates into CASSLGPGGGTGELFF.

This clonotype was seen more than once but under ten times. The CDR3: CASSTGPNQPQHF. CDR3 sequence (DNA): TGCGCCAGCAGTACAGGACCCAATCAGCCCCAGCATTTT. This chain links TRBV5-1 with TRBJ1-5; weak D call: TRBD1 (5 bases). CDR3 length: 13 residues. The germline V gene has CDR1 SGHRS and CDR2 YFSETQ. Trimming shortened V by 5 bases and J by 3 bases, and 9 bases separated the two germline ends.

The chain combines TRBV29-1 with TRBJ2-5, with 9 bases lining up with TRBD1. The CDR3 extends over 16 amino acids. In germline, CDR1 is SQVTM, CDR2 ANQGSEA. V lost 3 bases to trimming and J lost 5 bases; unmatched junction nucleotides: 13. The CDR3 sequence: CSVDSGTGFFGETQYF. As DNA, the CDR3 is TGCAGCGTTGACTCCGGGACAGGGTTCTTTGGGGAGACCCAGTACTTC.

The gene calls are TRBV4-1 and TRBJ2-5; 9 bases agree with TRBD2. The CDR3 loop spans 17 amino acids. After removal of 1 base from V and 2 bases from J, the junction contained 8 bases not matched to a gene. Germline assignment: CDR1 MGHRA and CDR2 YSYEKL. The CDR3 sequence: CASSQAGGGRVQETQYF. The CDR3 DNA sequence: TGCGCCAGCAGCCAAGCGGGGGGCGGGAGGGTTCAAGAGACCCAGTACTTC.

Only a few counts were recorded for this clonotype. This chain links TRBV19 with TRBJ2-3, with D uncertain. CDR3 length: 16 amino acids. V dropped 3 bases and J dropped 2 bases, with 15 bases sitting between them. Germline values: CDR1 LNHDA, CDR2 SQIVND (reference sequence). The CDR3 DNA sequence: TGTGCCAGTAGTATTCCGGGTTACCCACCCACAGATACGCAGTATTTT. Translation: CASSIPGYPPTDTQYF.

This clonotype was picked up a small number of times. V is TRBV9 and J is TRBJ1-2; 7 nucleotides align to TRBD1. The CDR3 totals 14 residues. Germline V CDR1 and CDR2: SGDLS, YYNGEE. V shed 0 bases, J shed 5 bases, and the junction held 4 bases outside the gene matches. Here the CDR3 DNA reads TGTGCCAGCAGCGTAGGACAGGGTTCGTATGGCTACACCTTC. It codes for CASSVGQGSYGYTF.

This chain connects TRBV11-2 to TRBJ2-3; 9 bases match TRBD2. The CDR3 contains 16 residues. Germline CDR1 reads SGHAT; CDR2 reads FQNNGV. Unmatched junction bases numbered 7, after V lost 1 base and J lost 5 bases. DNA for the CDR3: TGTGCCAGCAGCTTAGGGCGGGGGGGCTTAAAAGATACGCAGTATTTT. Its translation: CASSLGRGGLKDTQYF.

J is TRBJ2-7 and V is TRBV20-1; D is ambiguous. Trimming left V 1 base short and J 3 bases short, with 7 bases between. Germline assignment: CDR1 DFQATT and CDR2 SNEGSKA (reference sequence). The CDR3 sequence is 12 residues long. CDR3 DNA sequence: TGCAGTGCTAGAGTTGAAGGCTACGAGCAGTACGTC. Amino acid sequence: CSARVEGYEQYV.

The chain has TRBV6-5 and TRBJ2-3; 7 bases are a match to TRBD2. CDR1 is MNHEY and CDR2 is SVGAGI in the germline V gene. The CDR3 has 16 residues. The V gene end was trimmed by 1 base and the J gene end by 0 bases; junction bases not matched to a gene: 4. The CDR3 nucleotides are TGTGCCAGCAGTTACTTCGGGGGGAGGAGCACAGATACGCAGTATTTT. Translated, it gives CASSYFGGRSTDTQYF.

The chain has TRBV25-1 and TRBJ2-7; a possible D gene is TRBD1 (7 bases). CDR1 and CDR2 (germline): MGHDK, SYGVNS. The CDR3 runs to 15 residues. V lost 4 bases and J 4 bases, leaving 17 bases between the germline ends. CDR3 amino acids: CASSGRVEGAYEQYF. CDR3 DNA: TGTGCCAGCAGTGGGAGGGTCGAGGGGGCGTACGAGCAGTACTTC.

V gene TRBV28 combines with J gene TRBJ2-7; tentatively, D is TRBD2 (5 bases). Germline values: CDR1 MDHEN, CDR2 SYDVKM. The germline V and J ends were trimmed by 2 bases and 2 bases, with 13 bases remaining between them. The CDR3 is made up of 15 amino acids. CDR3 sequence reads: CASSLERLSTYEQYF. CDR3 DNA sequence: TGTGCCAGCAGTTTAGAGCGGCTAAGCACCTACGAGCAGTACTTC.

This chain uses TRBV5-1 with TRBJ2-1, with 13 bases fitting TRBD2. The CDR3 is made up of 17 amino acids. Per germline, CDR1 SGHRS and CDR2 YFSETQ. Unmatched junction bases numbered 0, after V lost 0 bases and J lost 0 bases. The CDR3 region has the DNA TGCGCCAGCAGCTTGGGGACTAGCGGGAGCTCCTACAATGAGCAGTTCTTC. Translating gives CASSLGTSGSSYNEQFF.

The chain employs TRBV5-1 and TRBJ2-1, with TRBD1 as a possible D gene (5 bases). Germline CDR1 and CDR2: SGHRS and YFSETQ. V shed 0 bases and J shed 15 bases, with 22 bases lying between them. This CDR3 contains 15 residues. In DNA form, the CDR3 reads TGCGCCAGCAGCTTGGAAGGGGCGAAACCCGGTAGGCCGTTCTTC. Protein: CASSLEGAKPGRPFF.

The chain couples TRBV3-1 to TRBJ2-3, with no clear D. V lost 2 bases, J lost 2 bases, and 8 bases lay in between. The CDR3 is 14 residues long. Germline CDR1 LGHDT, CDR2 YNNKEL (reference sequence). CDR3: CASSQPGDTDTQYF. The DNA for the CDR3 is TGTGCCAGCAGCCAACCAGGAGACACAGATACGCAGTATTTT.

V gene TRBV12-3 or TRBV12-4 combines with J gene TRBJ1-2, with TRBD1 matching over 11 bases. J lost 4 bases, V lost 5 bases, and 6 bases had no gene match. The CDR3 runs to 15 residues. The CDR3 protein is CASSHTGTGGYGYTF. CDR3 DNA sequence: TGTGCCAGCAGTCATACAGGGACAGGGGGCTATGGCTACACCTTC.

V usage is TRBV10-3 and J usage is TRBJ2-2, with 9 bases matching TRBD1. Germline V lookup: CDR1 ENHRY, CDR2 SYGVKD. This CDR3 is 14 amino acids long. The ends lost 7 bases at V and 6 bases at J; junction bases unmatched: 6. The CDR3 loop is CAITRTGESGELFF. Here the CDR3 DNA reads TGTGCCATCACCCGGACAGGGGAGTCCGGGGAGCTGTTTTTT.

The rearrangement uses TRBV20-1 and TRBJ2-3; TRBD2 matches 8 bases. J was trimmed by 4 bases and V by 3 bases; bases with no gene match: 15. Germline assignment: CDR1 DFQATT and CDR2 SNEGSKA (reference sequence). The CDR3 covers 17 residues. In nucleotides, the CDR3 is TGCAGTGCTAGTGCCGCCGCTGGGCGGGAGGTCCCAGATACGCAGTATTTT. It specifies CSASAAAGREVPDTQYF.

In this sample, this clonotype turned up many times. In DNA, the CDR3 is TGTGCCAGCAGCCGTCTCCGAGATACGCAGTATTTT. Protein: CASSRLRDTQYF. V and J are TRBV12-3 or TRBV12-4 and TRBJ2-3; no clear D. Trimming left V 6 bases short and J 5 bases short, with 9 bases between. There are 12 residues in the CDR3.

This clonotype has a handful of counts. This chain joins TRBV12-3 or TRBV12-4 and TRBJ1-3, with D perhaps matching TRBD1 (5 bases). The V and J ends lost 6 bases and 5 bases respectively, with 11 bases between them. There are 13 residues in the CDR3. The CDR3 loop is CASRGLVRNTIYF. Written as DNA, the CDR3 is TGTGCCAGCAGGGGACTAGTTCGAAACACCATATATTTT.